These T cell receptor beta chains were read from a single sample in a study of cytomegalovirus exposure and HLA in healthy donors. Here immunoSEQ multiplex PCR was the method, and the copy in TCRdb shows in-frame clones only, minus some. In the table there are 100,000 to 120,000 clones, about 80% of which are singletons. What was sequenced was PBMCs. Receptor source: a woman aged 55-69 years in good health and CMV-seropositive. The CDR3 runs from the conserved cysteine through the conserved F or W.

len	v_gene	CDR3aa
15	TRBV6-5	CASSWGAGLTDTQYF
15	TRBV29-1	CSICSPGLANNEQFF
17	TRBV7-9	CASSSYAGTGGYQPQHF
13	TRBV19	CASRPGLIGTQYF
14	TRBV29-1	CSVLRQGTSVEQYF
15	TRBV11-1	CASSHTRRAVHEQFF
17	TRBV5-1	CASSRQETTSGIGEQYF
13	TRBV6-1	CASSRTGPYEQYF
15	TRBV7-6	CASSPEAGGAPEQYF
16	TRBV7-9	CASRTGSLSGANVLTF
12	TRBV10-3	CAISESRYEQYF
15	TRBV28	CASKADRGGTTEAFF
14	TRBV7-8	CASSLGGNTGELFF
15	TRBV5-1	CASSLTSGRYNEQFF
16	TRBV19	CASSDWASGRTGELFF
16	TRBV5-6	CASSTNRGLANEKLFF
21	TRBV21-1	CASSNAYRGLCWGQDTGELFF
13	TRBV27	CASSATGDEKLFF
16	TRBV6-1	CASSAPGGATNEKLFF
14	TRBV6-5	CASSPYQGTDTQYF
12	TRBV7-9	CASSFPYNEQFF